The T cell receptor (beta chain) described here comes from a study of blood T cells in healthy people across ages. The length of the CDR3 is 15 residues. Points on this clonotype: No antigen is known for it.

In terms of origin and age, donors were healthy Caucasian individuals from Russia aged about 6 to 90. A J-beta primer mix and a sample-barcoded 5' primer were used in a second PCR of roughly 7 to 12 cycles. TCRdb ran MiXCR on the 5' RACE reads and lists one entry per CDR3 protein. The sample has over 600,000 distinct CDR3 sequences, around 21% seen once. General observations from the study: Per million T cells, TCR beta diversity dropped about linearly as age rose.

The chain links TRBV12-3 or TRBV12-4 to TRBJ2-5; 9 bases are shared with TRBD1. The J call could be wrong; TRBJ2-1 is a better fit for the DNA end. The sequencing sample was made of blood. This TCR was recovered from a man aged 65 to 79 in good health. Written as DNA, the CDR3 is TGTGCCAGCAGTGCCACAGGGACAGGGAGTAATGAGCAGTTCTTC. It translates to CASSATGTGSNEQFF.